This TCR beta chain was profiled in a study of cytomegalovirus exposure and HLA in healthy donors. Study results and caveats: Association of a missense DCLRE1C variant with TCR beta V- and J-gene trimming was reported in a later analysis. The authors enumerated 164 TCR beta chains as linked to cytomegalovirus. Across all donors, roughly uniform sequencing depth was an assumption of the presence/absence analyses.

In the case of this clone: Antigen: not known.

Looked up from germline, CDR1 is SNHLY and CDR2 is FYNNEI. Trimming removed 5 bases from V and 4 bases from J; junction bases left unmatched: 7. The CDR3 contains 15 residues. 13 Jbeta primers and 60 Vbeta primers were used for the PCR. Here immunoSEQ multiplex PCR was the method, and the copy in TCRdb shows in-frame clones only, minus some. The sample lists roughly 290,000 clones, roughly 89% occurring once. Regarding donors, all were healthy bone marrow donors. The sequence derives from a woman between 18 and 30 years old in good health and CMV-seronegative. V usage is TRBV2 and J usage is TRBJ1-5; 8 bases fit TRBD1. What was sequenced was PBMCs. CDR3 DNA sequence: TGTGCCAGCAGTTCCGACAGGGGTGGAAATCAGCCCCAGCATTTT. Its protein is CASSSDRGGNQPQHF.